Shown below are 20 T cell receptor beta chains from a single sample sequenced in a study of blood T cell repertoires in COVID-19. Assay: immunoSEQ multiplex PCR; the TCRdb copy retains only in-frame clones and omits some. The table includes 200,000 to 300,000 clones, approximately 88% detected once. The sequencing sample was made of peripheral blood. The origin of the receptors is a man aged 35 to 55 with acute or convalescent COVID-19.

This clone was seen only a few times. This chain uses TRBV7-3 with TRBJ2-1; 7 nucleotides match TRBD2. CDR1 is SGHTA and CDR2 is FQGTGA in the germline V gene. This CDR3 contains 18 residues. V trimming: 5 bases; J trimming: 5 bases; junction bases outside the gene matches: 18. The CDR3 loop is CASSRLGAGVTGDNEQFF. The CDR3 bases are TGTGCCAGCAGCCGTCTCGGGGCGGGAGTAACCGGGGACAATGAGCAGTTCTTC. The whole variable domain, remainder taken from reference TRBV7-3 and TRBJ2-1, is GAGVSQTPSNKVTEKGKYVELRCDPISGHTALYWYRQSLGQGPEFLIYFQGTGAADDSGLPNDRFFAVRPEGSVSTLKIQRTERGDSAVYLCASSRLGAGVTGDNEQFFGPGTRLTVL.

This chain connects TRBV5-6 to TRBJ2-4, with D possibly being TRBD2 (6 bases). Germline CDR1 and CDR2: SGHDT and YYEEEE. The CDR3 consists of 17 residues. The germline V and J ends were trimmed by 0 bases and 0 bases, with 13 bases remaining between them. The CDR3 nucleotides are TGTGCCAGCAGCTTGGAAGTCGGGGGATTAGCCAAAAACATTCAGTACTTC. Translated: CASSLEVGGLAKNIQYF.

The gene calls are TRBV6-5 and TRBJ1-5; 7 bases match TRBD1. V trimming: 5 bases; J trimming: 5 bases; junction bases outside the gene matches: 9. Germline assignment: CDR1 MNHEY and CDR2 SVGAGI. CDR3 length: 15 residues. The CDR3 sequence is CASSPRTGPHQPQHF. The CDR3, as DNA: TGTGCCAGCAGTCCTCGGACAGGACCTCATCAGCCCCAGCATTTT.

J is TRBJ2-3 and V is TRBV27; 16 bases map to TRBD2. Per germline, CDR1 MNHEY and CDR2 SMNVEV (reference sequence). This CDR3 spans 16 amino acids. The V segment lost 6 bases and the J segment 2 bases; nucleotides outside the gene matches: 2. The CDR3 DNA follows: TGTGCCAGCAGGGGACTAGCGGGAGGGCTCACAGATACGCAGTATTTT. This gives the protein CASRGLAGGLTDTQYF.

The sample holds one count of this clone. The rearrangement links TRBV15 to TRBJ2-3; a weak D match, TRBD2 (6 bases). Looked up from germline, CDR1 is LNHNV and CDR2 is YYDKDF (reference sequence). Trimming left V 5 bases short and J 1 base short, with 16 bases between. The CDR3 covers 16 residues. CDR3 sequence: CATSASQRRGTDTQYF. The CDR3, as DNA: TGTGCCACCAGCGCCTCTCAGCGGAGGGGCACAGATACGCAGTATTTT.

This clone occurred once. The chain combines TRBV7-9 with TRBJ2-2; 10 nucleotides line up with TRBD2. CDR3 length equals 15 residues. Germline V lookup: CDR1 SEHNR, CDR2 FQNEAQ (reference sequence). V was pared by 2 bases and J by 5 bases, with 2 bases of the junction left unmatched. The CDR3 here is CASSLLAGETGELFF. The CDR3, as DNA: TGTGCCAGCAGCTTACTAGCGGGAGAAACCGGGGAGCTGTTTTTT.

This clone appeared a single time. The chain joins TRBV3-1 (or the pseudogene TRBV3-2) to TRBJ2-1; TRBD2 matches 8 bases. CDR3 length: 15 amino acids. Germline lookup yields CDR1 LGHDT and CDR2 YNNKEL (reference sequence). J lost 1 base, V lost 4 bases, and 3 bases had no gene match. CDR3 loop: CASSPRLASYNEQFF. CDR3 in DNA: TGTGCCAGCAGCCCGAGACTAGCGTCCTACAATGAGCAGTTCTTC.

The chain carries TRBV9 and TRBJ2-7, with D perhaps TRBD1 (6 bases). The CDR3 consists of 15 residues. The V gene's germline CDR1 is SGDLS and CDR2 YYNGEE. V was cut by 0 bases and J by 2 bases, with 12 bases left in between. The DNA of the CDR3 is TGTGCCAGCAGCGTAGGGCCAGGGGCTGCCTACGAGCAGTACTTC. Residues: CASSVGPGAAYEQYF.

The rearrangement links TRBV5-1 to TRBJ1-1, with TRBD1 as a possible D gene (6 bases). The germline V gene encodes CDR1 SGHRS and CDR2 YFSETQ. The CDR3 totals 13 residues. The ends were cut back, 8 bases at V and 1 base at J, with 12 bases in the middle. In nucleotides, the CDR3 is TGCGCCAGTGCAATACAGGGGAACACTGAAGCTTTCTTT. It yields the protein CASAIQGNTEAFF. The full variable domain, its missing parts supplied by reference TRBV5-1 and TRBJ1-1, is KAGVTQTPRYLIKTRGQQVTLSCSPISGHRSVSWYQQTPGQGLQFLFEYFSETQRNKGNFPGRFSGRQFSNSRSEMNVSTLELGDSALYLCASAIQGNTEAFFGQGTRLTVV.

The chain combines TRBV4-2 with TRBJ1-4; no clear D gene. V gave up 0 bases and J gave up 1 base, with 15 bases separating them. CDR1 and CDR2 from the germline V gene are LGHNA and YNFKEQ. The CDR3 has 18 residues. CDR3 protein: CASSQDLRVLETNEKLFF. Here the CDR3 DNA reads TGTGCCAGCAGCCAAGATCTGCGGGTCCTAGAAACTAATGAAAAACTGTTTTTT.

V is TRBV14 and J is TRBJ2-5, with 7 nucleotides matching TRBD2. Germline V gene data show CDR1 as SGHDN and CDR2 as FVKESK. CDR3 size: 17 residues. With 0 bases clipped from V and 5 bases from J, the junction kept 12 bases outside the gene matches. For the CDR3, the DNA is TGTGCCAGCAGCCAAGATCACCCAGGTAGCGGGTGGGAGACCCAGTACTTC. Encoded protein: CASSQDHPGSGWETQYF.

The chain is built from TRBV7-2 and TRBJ1-3; D remains unclear. V shed 2 bases and J shed 0 bases, with 8 bases lying between them. The germline gives CDR1 SGHTA, CDR2 FQGNSA. The CDR3 has 15 amino acids. The CDR3 loop reads CASSLKESSGNTIYF. The CDR3 nucleotides are TGTGCCAGCAGCTTAAAGGAGAGCTCTGGAAACACCATATATTTT.

The chain carries TRBV4-1 and TRBJ2-2; TRBD2 matches at 9 bases. CDR1 and CDR2 (germline): MGHRA, YSYEKL. This CDR3 is built from 16 residues. Trimming took 1 base from V and 3 from J; bases not matched to a gene: 3. The CDR3 loop reads CASSQGGGRDTGELFF. Written as DNA, the CDR3 is TGCGCCAGCAGCCAAGGGGGCGGGAGGGACACCGGGGAGCTGTTTTTT.

This clone has a single count. The rearrangement links TRBV30 to TRBJ2-7, with TRBD1 as a possible D gene (7 bases). This CDR3 spans 13 amino acids. Germline lookup yields CDR1 GTSNPN and CDR2 SVGIG (reference sequence). V lost 1 base, J lost 5 bases, and 12 bases lay in between. The CDR3 loop reads CAWSDTGEDEQYF. The CDR3 DNA follows: TGTGCCTGGAGTGACACAGGGGAGGACGAGCAGTACTTC. The full variable domain, in which reference TRBV30 and TRBJ2-7 provide the parts outside the CDR3, is SQTIHQWPATLVQPVGSPLSLECTVEGTSNPNLYWYRQAAGRGLQLLFYSVGIGQISSEVPQNLSASRPQDRQFILSSKKLLLSDSGFYLCAWSDTGEDEQYFGPGTRLTVT.

The chain carries TRBV5-1 and TRBJ2-2; 9 nucleotides match TRBD2. The germline gives CDR1 SGHRS, CDR2 YFSETQ. CDR3 size: 15 residues. With 6 bases clipped from V and 4 bases from J, the junction kept 7 bases outside the gene matches. The chain's CDR3 is CASTQREVGTGELFF. CDR3 DNA sequence: TGCGCCAGCACCCAGCGGGAGGTTGGCACCGGGGAGCTGTTTTTT.

This rearrangement joins TRBV6-5 to TRBJ2-3, with 7 bases lining up with TRBD1. Germline CDR1 is MNHEY and CDR2 is SVGAGI. V lost 6 bases to trimming and J lost 2 bases; unmatched junction nucleotides: 8. This CDR3 has 15 amino acids. The CDR3, as DNA: TGTGCCAGCAGCCTACGGGACAGACCCACAGATACGCAGTATTTT. It yields the protein CASSLRDRPTDTQYF.

In DNA, the CDR3 is TGTGCCAGTGGGGGACAGGGAGTGGTCATAAGCAATCAGCCCCAGCATTTT. It specifies CASGGQGVVISNQPQHF. V is TRBV19 and J is TRBJ1-5; 9 nucleotides line up with TRBD1. CDR3 size: 17 residues. CDR1 is LNHDA, CDR2 SQIVND, per germline (reference sequence). The junction had 12 bases not matched to a gene; V was cut back by 8 bases and J by 1 base. The full variable domain, its missing parts supplied by reference TRBV19 and TRBJ1-5, is DGGITQSPKYLFRKEGQNVTLSCEQNLNHDAMYWYRQDPGQGLRLIYYSQIVNDFQKGDIAEGYSVSREKKESFPLTVTSAQKNPTAFYLCASGGQGVVISNQPQHFGDGTRLSIL.

The V and J genes are TRBV11-3 and TRBJ2-1, with 9 bases identical to TRBD1. The CDR3 runs 15 residues. Trimming at V came to 6 bases and at J to 6 bases, leaving 9 bases not matched to a gene. Germline CDR1 and CDR2: SGHNT and YENEEA. The CDR3 DNA reads TGTGCCAGCAGGGATACAGGGGGCGGTAGCAATGAGCAGTTCTTC. This translates into CASRDTGGGSNEQFF.

The chain combines TRBV2 with TRBJ2-3; TRBD2 matches at 10 bases. V trimming: 9 bases; J trimming: 2 bases; junction bases outside the gene matches: 5. There are 14 residues in the CDR3. Looked up from germline, CDR1 is SNHLY and CDR2 is FYNNEI. This chain's CDR3 is CASRAGGYTDTQYF. CDR3 nucleotide sequence: TGTGCCAGTAGAGCGGGAGGGTACACAGATACGCAGTATTTT.

This clone was seen ten or more times. As DNA, the CDR3 is TGTGCCAGCACCCCCAACCAAGAGACCCAGTACTTC. Residues: CASTPNQETQYF. This chain connects TRBV12-3 or TRBV12-4 to TRBJ2-5; no clear D gene. This CDR3 is 12 amino acids long. Trimming removed 7 bases at V and 0 bases at J, with 6 bases between.